The clone carrying this T cell receptor beta chain was seen a handful of times. The antigen remains undetermined. TCR beta libraries were prepared from cDNA with unique molecular identifiers. TCRdb reanalysed the PCR reads using MiXCR and keeps one entry per CDR3 protein. The data show a few hundred thousand distinct CDR3 sequences, over 35% seen once. The data stem from a study of post-analysis software for immune sequencing data. V dropped 3 bases and J dropped 8 bases, with 11 bases sitting between them. This CDR3 is 12 amino acids long. The V gene's germline CDR1 is DFQATT and CDR2 SNEGSKA (reference sequence). Notes on the study in general: Higher frequency in patients than in controls was seen for about five TRBV segments, with TRBV5-6, TRBV5-1 and TRBV20-1 among them.

Source material: blood. The chain carries TRBV20-1 and TRBJ2-1; D remains unclear. This receptor was obtained from a girl under 18 with multiple sclerosis. DNA for the CDR3: TGCAGTGCTAGGGGTTTGGCGGATGAGCAGTTCTTC. Translated, it gives CSARGLADEQFF.